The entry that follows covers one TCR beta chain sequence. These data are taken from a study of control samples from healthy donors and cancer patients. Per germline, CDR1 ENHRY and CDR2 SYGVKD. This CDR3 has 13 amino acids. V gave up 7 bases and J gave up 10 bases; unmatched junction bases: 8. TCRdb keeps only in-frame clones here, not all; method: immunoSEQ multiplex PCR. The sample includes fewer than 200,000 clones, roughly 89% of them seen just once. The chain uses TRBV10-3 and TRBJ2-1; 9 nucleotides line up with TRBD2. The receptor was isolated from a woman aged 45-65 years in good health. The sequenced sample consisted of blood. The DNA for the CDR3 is TGTGCCATCAACCCGGCGGGAGGGCTCGAGCAGTTCTTC. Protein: CAINPAGGLEQFF.